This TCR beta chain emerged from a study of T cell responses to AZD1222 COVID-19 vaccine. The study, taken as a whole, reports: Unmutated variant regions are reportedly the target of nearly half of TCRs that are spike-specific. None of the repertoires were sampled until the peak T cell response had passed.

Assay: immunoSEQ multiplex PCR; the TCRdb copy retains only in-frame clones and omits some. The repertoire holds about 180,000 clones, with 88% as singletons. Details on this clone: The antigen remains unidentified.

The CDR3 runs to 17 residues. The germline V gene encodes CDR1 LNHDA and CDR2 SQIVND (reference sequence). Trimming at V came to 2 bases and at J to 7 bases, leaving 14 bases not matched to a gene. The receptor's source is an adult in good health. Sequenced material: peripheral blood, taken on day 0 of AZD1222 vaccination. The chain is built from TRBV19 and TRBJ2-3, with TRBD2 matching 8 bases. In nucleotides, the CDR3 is TGTGCCAGTAGTATAAGAGGGAGGAGCGGGGGCCGGTATACGCAGTATTTT. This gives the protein CASSIRGRSGGRYTQYF.